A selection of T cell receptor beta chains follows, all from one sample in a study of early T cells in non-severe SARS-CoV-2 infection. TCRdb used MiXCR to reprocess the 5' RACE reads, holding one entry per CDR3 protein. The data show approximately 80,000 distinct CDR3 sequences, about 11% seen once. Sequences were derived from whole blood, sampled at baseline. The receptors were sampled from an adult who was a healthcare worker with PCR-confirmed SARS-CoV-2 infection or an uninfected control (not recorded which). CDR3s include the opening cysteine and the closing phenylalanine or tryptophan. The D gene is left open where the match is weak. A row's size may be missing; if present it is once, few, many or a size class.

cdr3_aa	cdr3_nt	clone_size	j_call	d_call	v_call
CASSSPRRDTDTQYF	TGTGCCAGCAGTTCTCCCCGGCGGGACACAGATACGCAGTATTTT	many	TRBJ2-3	NA	TRBV6-2/TRBV6-3
CASRLRQPQETQYF	TGTGCCAGCAGACTCAGACAGCCACAAGAGACCCAGTACTTC	many	TRBJ2-5	NA	TRBV6-2/TRBV6-3
CASSLAGSSGNTIYF	TGTGCCAGCAGCTTAGCAGGGAGCTCTGGAAACACCATATATTTT	many	TRBJ1-3	NA	TRBV13
CAISAPGGYTGELFF	TGTGCCATCAGTGCGCCAGGGGGATACACCGGGGAGCTGTTTTTT	NA	TRBJ2-2	TRBD1	TRBV10-3
CASEADTQYF	TGCGCCAGTGAGGCAGATACGCAGTATTTT	few	TRBJ2-3	NA	TRBV23-1
CASSERGQGYF	TGTGCCAGCAGTGAACGGGGCCAGGGGTACTTC	NA	TRBJ2-5	NA	TRBV2
CASRPQGQGTDTQYF	TGTGCCAGCAGACCCCAGGGGCAGGGTACAGATACGCAGTATTTT	NA	TRBJ2-3	NA	TRBV6-5
CSARGPSTEAFF	TGCAGTGCTCGGGGACCGAGCACTGAAGCTTTCTTT	many	TRBJ1-1	NA	TRBV20-1
CAWSRGLGEQYF	TGTGCCTGGAGCAGGGGTTTAGGCGAGCAGTACTTC	many	TRBJ2-7	NA	TRBV30
CASSQERTSGRPYEQYF	TGCGCCAGCAGCCAAGAGAGGACTAGCGGGAGACCCTACGAGCAGTACTTC	NA	TRBJ2-7	TRBD2	TRBV4-1
CASSVLPADTQYF	TGTGCCAGCAGCGTTCTCCCCGCGGATACGCAGTATTTT	many	TRBJ2-3	NA	TRBV9
CSARSGGTYNEQFF	TGCAGTGCTAGAAGTGGGGGGACCTACAATGAGCAGTTCTTC	few	TRBJ2-1	NA	TRBV20-1
CASSLGPSTQYF	TGTGCCAGCAGCTTAGGGCCGTCGACCCAGTACTTC	many	TRBJ2-5	NA	TRBV7-9
CSARATPQAGRTDTQYF	TGCAGTGCTAGAGCAACACCCCAAGCGGGGCGCACAGATACGCAGTATTTT	NA	TRBJ2-3	TRBD2	TRBV20-1
CASSAQPGTEAFF	TGTGCCAGCAGTGCCCAGCCCGGCACTGAAGCTTTCTTT	NA	TRBJ1-1	NA	TRBV6-2/TRBV6-3
CASSKSTVPDTQYF	TGTGCCAGCAGCAAATCGACTGTCCCAGATACGCAGTATTTT	few	TRBJ2-3	NA	TRBV7-3
CASRADPPDEQFF	TGTGCCAGCAGGGCGGACCCGCCCGATGAGCAGTTCTTC	few	TRBJ2-1	NA	TRBV12-3/TRBV12-4
CASNNQGAAGELFF	TGTGCCAGCAACAACCAAGGGGCGGCCGGGGAGCTGTTTTTT	few	TRBJ2-2	NA	TRBV6-1
CASSQVTETQYF	TGTGCCAGCAGCCAAGTGACGGAGACCCAGTACTTC	NA	TRBJ2-5	NA	TRBV14
CASSLEFTAANIQYF	TGTGCCAGCAGCTTAGAATTTACGGCAGCGAACATTCAGTACTTC	few	TRBJ2-4	NA	TRBV7-2
CASSFRWGLTDTQYF	TGTGCCAGCAGCTTCCGCTGGGGCCTCACAGATACGCAGTATTTT	many	TRBJ2-3	NA	TRBV11-2
CASSLGPTRGYTF	TGTGCCAGCAGCTTAGGCCCGACTCGAGGCTACACCTTC	many	TRBJ1-2	NA	TRBV7-6
CASSPGTGLSYEQYF	TGTGCCAGCTCACCTGGGACAGGTCTCTCCTACGAGCAGTACTTC	many	TRBJ2-7	TRBD1	TRBV18
CASSSIVGGSNEQFF	TGTGCCAGCAGCTCGATTGTTGGGGGGTCGAATGAGCAGTTCTTC	few	TRBJ2-1	NA	TRBV7-3
CASSYSRDRVYEQYF	TGTGCCAGCAGTTACTCCCGGGACAGGGTCTACGAGCAGTACTTC	NA	TRBJ2-7	TRBD1	TRBV6-5
CSALRGNNEQFF	TGCAGTGCTCTACGGGGGAACAATGAGCAGTTCTTC	few	TRBJ2-1	NA	TRBV20-1
CASSLQPSTDTQYF	TGCGCCAGCAGCTTGCAACCTAGCACAGATACGCAGTATTTT	NA	TRBJ2-3	NA	TRBV5-1
CASSRDQIRNTQYF	TGTGCCAGCAGCCGAGACCAAATTCGGAATACGCAGTATTTT	NA	TRBJ2-3	NA	TRBV7-8
CASSPNDYEQYF	TGTGCCAGCAGCCCAAATGACTACGAGCAGTACTTC	NA	TRBJ2-7	NA	TRBV28
CASSSPSSSQYF	TGTGCCAGCAGTTCCCCCTCCAGCTCCCAGTACTTC	NA	TRBJ2-5	NA	TRBV12-3/TRBV12-4
CASSLPTGTPYEQYF	TGTGCCAGCAGTTTACCCACCGGGACACCCTACGAGCAGTACTTC	NA	TRBJ2-7	NA	TRBV28
CASSYEVLNTGELFF	TGTGCCAGCAGTTACGAGGTCCTGAACACCGGGGAGCTGTTTTTT	NA	TRBJ2-2	NA	TRBV6-2/TRBV6-3
CASSSGLHTEAFF	TGTGCCAGCAGTTCTGGACTACACACTGAAGCTTTCTTT	NA	TRBJ1-1	NA	TRBV11-2
CASSHRLAVNTGELFF	TGTGCCAGCAGCCATCGACTAGCGGTGAACACCGGGGAGCTGTTTTTT	NA	TRBJ2-2	TRBD2	TRBV14
CASSFDQGPSNTEAFF	TGTGCCAGCAGCTTCGATCAGGGACCTTCGAACACTGAAGCTTTCTTT	NA	TRBJ1-1	NA	TRBV7-8
CASSLREGTSPLHF	TGTGCCAGCAGCTTACGAGAGGGGACTTCACCCCTCCACTTT	few	TRBJ1-6	NA	TRBV7-8
CASSLEPRSSPLHF	TGTGCCAGCAGCTTAGAACCCAGGAGTTCACCCCTCCACTTT	few	TRBJ1-6	NA	TRBV7-2
CASSEDGGLHYEQYF	TGTGCCAGCAGTGAAGATGGCGGACTCCACTACGAGCAGTACTTC	NA	TRBJ2-7	NA	TRBV6-1
CASSIGTEVNQPQHF	TGTGCCAGCAGCATAGGGACAGAGGTCAATCAGCCCCAGCATTTT	many	TRBJ1-5	TRBD1	TRBV6-6
CASSLEGANYGYTF	TGTGCCAGCAGCTTAGAAGGAGCTAACTATGGCTACACCTTC	many	TRBJ1-2	NA	TRBV13
CASSPAQAGNEQFF	TGTGCCAGCAGCCCCGCGCAAGCGGGGAATGAGCAGTTCTTC	NA	TRBJ2-1	TRBD2	TRBV11-2
CASSSDPRQGLSQETQYF	TGTGCCAGCAGCTCCGACCCCCGACAGGGTCTAAGCCAAGAGACCCAGTACTTC	many	TRBJ2-5	TRBD1	TRBV5-5
CASSIERGVRTDTQYF	TGTGCCAGCAGTATTGAGCGGGGGGTTCGCACAGATACGCAGTATTTT	few	TRBJ2-3	TRBD2	TRBV6-1
CASSQAGGTEAFF	TGTGCCAGCAGCCAGGCAGGGGGCACTGAAGCTTTCTTT	NA	TRBJ1-1	TRBD1	TRBV6-5